This T cell receptor (beta chain) was captured in a study of Ad26.COV2.S vaccination and SARS-CoV-2 variants. The study's findings and limits: Across vaccine and placebo recipients, the breadth of non-spike TCRs was similar. Post-vaccination spike-specific CD8+ and CD4+ T cell responses reportedly had substantial breadth.

As to this clone: What it binds is unknown.

Method: immunoSEQ multiplex PCR; TCRdb's copy keeps in-frame clones and lacks some. The sample has 300,000 to 350,000 clones, 70% to 90% seen once; the top ten hold more than 1.5%. Treatment given: approximately 18 received Ad26.COV2.S at low or high dose, single or two shots; a few received placebo; per-sample allocation not given. Collection of samples fell on day 63 after the first vaccine or placebo injection. An Ad26 vector was used to express Wuhan-strain SARS-CoV-2 spike as the vaccine. The TCR was taken from a person aged 18-65 years who received the Ad26.COV2.S COVID-19 vaccine or a placebo. Sequences were derived from peripheral blood, sampled in a trial of Ad26.COV2.S vaccine versus placebo.

CDR3 region: CASSQGSGGPKTQYF. As DNA, the CDR3 is TGCGCCAGCAGCCAAGGGTCGGGGGGGCCGAAGACCCAGTACTTC. The chain employs TRBV4-1 and TRBJ2-5; 8 positions agree with TRBD2. This CDR3 contains 15 residues. Trimming removed 1 base from V and 6 bases from J; junction bases left unmatched: 7. The germline V gene has CDR1 MGHRA and CDR2 YSYEKL.